This TCR beta chain comes out of a study of T cell clones after liver transplantation. The overall study: Samples came pre-transplant, pre-randomization before withdrawal, and post-randomization after withdrawal ended.

V was clipped by 4 bases and J by 6 bases, with 11 bases between them. Germline CDR1 is SGHRS and CDR2 is YFSETQ. The CDR3 runs 12 residues. Remarks on this clone: As yet, its antigen is unknown.

Sequencing was performed with immunoSEQ multiplex PCR; in TCRdb, only in-frame clones are kept and a portion is missing. The sample lists around 51,000 clones; about 86% were seen once. Study-level points and caveats: Compared with third party-reactive sequences, donor-reactive ones declined more, independent of withdrawal success.

The source material was CD8+ T cells from blood, sampled 12 months after liver transplant. V usage is TRBV5-1 and J usage is TRBJ2-7; D could derive from TRBD1 or TRBD2 (5 bases each). The TCR was taken from a human patient who received a liver transplant. Some of these T cells may belong to the graft donor. Written as DNA, the CDR3 is TGCGCCAGCAGCCCCGCAGGGACCGAGCAGTACTTC. This gives the protein CASSPAGTEQYF.